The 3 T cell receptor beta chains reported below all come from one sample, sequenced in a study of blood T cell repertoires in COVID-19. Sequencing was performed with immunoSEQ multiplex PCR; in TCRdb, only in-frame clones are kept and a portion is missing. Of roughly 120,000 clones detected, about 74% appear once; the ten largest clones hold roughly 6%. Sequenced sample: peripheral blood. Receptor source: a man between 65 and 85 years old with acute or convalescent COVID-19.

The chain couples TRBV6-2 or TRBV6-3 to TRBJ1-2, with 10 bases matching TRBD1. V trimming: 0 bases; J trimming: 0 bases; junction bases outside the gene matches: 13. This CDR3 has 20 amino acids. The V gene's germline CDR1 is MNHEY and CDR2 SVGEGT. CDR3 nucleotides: TGTGCCAGCAGTTACTCGTTCTTCCGGGACAGGGGCCTAGCTAACTATGGCTACACCTTC. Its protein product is CASSYSFFRDRGLANYGYTF.

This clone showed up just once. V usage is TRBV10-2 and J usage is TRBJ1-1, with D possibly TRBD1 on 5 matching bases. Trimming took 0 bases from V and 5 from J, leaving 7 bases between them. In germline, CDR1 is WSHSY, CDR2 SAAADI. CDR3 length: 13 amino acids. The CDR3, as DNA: TGCGCCAGCAGTGAGTCGGGGGGGACTGAAGCTTTCTTT. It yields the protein CASSESGGTEAFF.

The CDR3 is CAWSVRAGGRTDTQYF. The CDR3 nucleotides are TGTGCCTGGAGTGTACGTGCGGGAGGGAGGACAGATACGCAGTATTTT. The rearrangement joins TRBV30 to TRBJ2-3; 9 bases map to TRBD2. Losses at the gene ends were 0 bases for V and 3 bases for J; bases not matched to a gene: 7. CDR3 length equals 16 residues. Per the germline V gene, CDR1 is GTSNPN and CDR2 is SVGIG (reference sequence).